This entry lists 3 T cell receptor beta chains sequenced from one sample in a study of cytomegalovirus exposure and HLA in healthy donors. The PCR contained 60 Vbeta and 13 Jbeta primers. The protocol was immunoSEQ multiplex PCR, while the TCRdb copy is restricted to in-frame clones and leaves out a portion. The sample includes around 85,000 clones, about 80% of them seen just once. Sequencing was performed on PBMCs. These TCRs come from a woman between 45 and 60 years old in good health and CMV-seropositive.

This clone was found a few times. Other DNA sequences of this sample code for an identical CDR3. This sequence joins TRBV5-1 and TRBJ2-2; TRBD2 matches at 9 bases. CDR1 is SGHRS, CDR2 YFSETQ, per germline. CDR3 length: 16 residues. Unmatched junction bases numbered 5, after V lost 3 bases and J lost 2 bases. The CDR3 nucleotides are TGCGCCAGCAGCTCTCTTAGCGGGAGCAACACCGGGGAGCTGTTTTTT. Its translation is CASSSLSGSNTGELFF.

V usage is TRBV18 and J usage is TRBJ1-4; D is perhaps TRBD1 (6 bases). The CDR3 covers 15 residues. V dropped 3 bases and J dropped 1 base, with 9 bases sitting between them. Germline CDR1 and CDR2: KGHSH and LQKENI. CDR3 DNA: TGTGCCAGCTCACCTACAGGGATAACTAATGAAAAACTGTTTTTT. This gives the protein CASSPTGITNEKLFF.

The chain couples TRBV5-1 to TRBJ2-1, with TRBD1 matching over 9 bases. The CDR3 contains 15 residues. The germline V gene has CDR1 SGHRS and CDR2 YFSETQ. V lost 2 bases to trimming and J lost 8 bases; unmatched junction nucleotides: 8. CDR3 in DNA: TGCGCCAGCAGCTTAACAGGGGGCCCTAATGATGAGCAGTTCTTC. Translation: CASSLTGGPNDEQFF.